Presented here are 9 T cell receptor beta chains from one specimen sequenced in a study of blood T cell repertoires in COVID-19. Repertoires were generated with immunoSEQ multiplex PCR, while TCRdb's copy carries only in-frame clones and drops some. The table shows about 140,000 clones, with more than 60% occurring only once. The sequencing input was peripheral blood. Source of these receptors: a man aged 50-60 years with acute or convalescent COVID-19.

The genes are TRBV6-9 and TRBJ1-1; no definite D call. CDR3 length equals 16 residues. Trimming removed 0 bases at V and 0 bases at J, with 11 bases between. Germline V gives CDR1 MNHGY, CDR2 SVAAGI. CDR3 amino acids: CASSYSGPGMNTEAFF. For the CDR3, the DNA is TGTGCCAGCAGTTATTCTGGGCCGGGAATGAACACTGAAGCTTTCTTT.

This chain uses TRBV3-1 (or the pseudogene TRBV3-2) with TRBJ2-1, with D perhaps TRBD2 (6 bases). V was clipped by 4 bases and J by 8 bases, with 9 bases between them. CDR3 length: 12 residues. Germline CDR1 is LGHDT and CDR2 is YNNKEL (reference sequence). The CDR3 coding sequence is TGTGCCAGCAGCCCCAGGGACTATGAGCAGTTCTTC. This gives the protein CASSPRDYEQFF.

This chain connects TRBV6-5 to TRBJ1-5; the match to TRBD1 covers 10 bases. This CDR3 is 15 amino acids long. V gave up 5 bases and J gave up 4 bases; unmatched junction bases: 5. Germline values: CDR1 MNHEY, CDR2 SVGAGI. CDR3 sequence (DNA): TGTGCCAGCAGTCCGGGACAGGGGAGAAATCAGCCCCAGCATTTT. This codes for CASSPGQGRNQPQHF.

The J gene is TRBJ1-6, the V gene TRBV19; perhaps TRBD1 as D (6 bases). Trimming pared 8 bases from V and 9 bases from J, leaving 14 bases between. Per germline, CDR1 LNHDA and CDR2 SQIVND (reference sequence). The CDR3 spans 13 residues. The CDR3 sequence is CASSQGWGSPLHF. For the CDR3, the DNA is TGTGCCAGTTCTCAGGGGTGGGGTTCACCCCTCCACTTT. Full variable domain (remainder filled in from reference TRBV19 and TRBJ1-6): DGGITQSPKYLFRKEGQNVTLSCEQNLNHDAMYWYRQDPGQGLRLIYYSQIVNDFQKGDIAEGYSVSREKKESFPLTVTSAQKNPTAFYLCASSQGWGSPLHFGNGTRLTVT.

In DNA form, the CDR3 reads TGTGCCAGCAGCGTAGAGGGACTTCGGAATACGCAGTATTTT. Translated, it gives CASSVEGLRNTQYF. The chain joins TRBV9 to TRBJ2-3; a weak D match, TRBD2 (6 bases). CDR1 is SGDLS, CDR2 YYNGEE, per germline. Trimming took 0 bases from V and 7 from J, leaving 12 bases between them. CDR3 length equals 14 residues.

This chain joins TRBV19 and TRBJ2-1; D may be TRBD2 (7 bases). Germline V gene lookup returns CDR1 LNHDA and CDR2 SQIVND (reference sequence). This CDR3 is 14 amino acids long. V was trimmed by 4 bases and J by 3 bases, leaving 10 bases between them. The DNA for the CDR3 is TGTGCCAGTAGTACGGGGGGCAACTACAATGAGCAGTTCTTC. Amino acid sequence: CASSTGGNYNEQFF.

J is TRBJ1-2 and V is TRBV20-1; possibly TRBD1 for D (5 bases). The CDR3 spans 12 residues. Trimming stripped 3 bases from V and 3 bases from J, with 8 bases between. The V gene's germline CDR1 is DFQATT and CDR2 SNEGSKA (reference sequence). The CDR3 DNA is TGCAGTGCTAGTTCAGGGTACTATGGCTACACCTTC. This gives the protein CSASSGYYGYTF.

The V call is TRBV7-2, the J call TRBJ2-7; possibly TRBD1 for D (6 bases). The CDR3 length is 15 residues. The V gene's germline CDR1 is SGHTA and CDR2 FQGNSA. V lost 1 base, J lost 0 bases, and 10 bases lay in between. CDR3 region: CASSLEWGPSYEQYV. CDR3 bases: TGTGCCAGCAGCTTAGAGTGGGGGCCCTCCTACGAGCAGTACGTC.

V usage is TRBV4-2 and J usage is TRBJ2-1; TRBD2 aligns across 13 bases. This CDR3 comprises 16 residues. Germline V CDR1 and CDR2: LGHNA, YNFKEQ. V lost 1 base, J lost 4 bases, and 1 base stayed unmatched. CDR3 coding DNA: TGTGCCAGCAGCCAAGGGACTAGCGGGGGATACAATGAGCAGTTCTTC. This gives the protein CASSQGTSGGYNEQFF.